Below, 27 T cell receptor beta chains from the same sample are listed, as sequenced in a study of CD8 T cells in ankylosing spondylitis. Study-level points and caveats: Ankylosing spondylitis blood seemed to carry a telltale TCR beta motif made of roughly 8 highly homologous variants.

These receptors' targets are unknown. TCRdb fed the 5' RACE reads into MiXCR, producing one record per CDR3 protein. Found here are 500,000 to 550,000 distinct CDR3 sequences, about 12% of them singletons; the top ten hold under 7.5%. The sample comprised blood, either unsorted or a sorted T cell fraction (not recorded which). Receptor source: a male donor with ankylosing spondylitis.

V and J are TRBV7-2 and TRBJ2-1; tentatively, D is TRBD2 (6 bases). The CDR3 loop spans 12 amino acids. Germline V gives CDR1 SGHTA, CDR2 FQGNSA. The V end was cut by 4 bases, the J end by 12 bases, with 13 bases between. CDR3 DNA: TGTGCCAGCAGCTCCTCGTGGCGGGGGCAGTTCTTC. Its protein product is CASSSSWRGQFF. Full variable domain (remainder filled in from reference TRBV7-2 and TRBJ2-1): GAGVSQSPSNKVTEKGKDVELRCDPISGHTALYWYRQSLGQGLEFLIYFQGNSAPDKSGLPSDRFSAERTGGSVSTLTIQRTQQEDSAVYLCASSSSWRGQFFGPGTRLTVL.

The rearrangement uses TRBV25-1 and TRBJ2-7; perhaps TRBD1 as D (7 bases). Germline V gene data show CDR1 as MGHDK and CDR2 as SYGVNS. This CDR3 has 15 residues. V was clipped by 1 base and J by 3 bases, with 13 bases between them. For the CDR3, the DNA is TGTGCCAGCAGTGAATGGGGGGACAGTAGCTACGAGCAGTACTTC. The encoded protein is CASSEWGDSSYEQYF.

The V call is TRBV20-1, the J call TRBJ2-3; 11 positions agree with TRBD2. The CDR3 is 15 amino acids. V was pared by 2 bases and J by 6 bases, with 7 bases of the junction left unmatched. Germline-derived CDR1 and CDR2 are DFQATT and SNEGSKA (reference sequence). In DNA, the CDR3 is TGCAGTGCTAGAAGACTAGCGGGGAAGCTGGATACGCAGTATTTT. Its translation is CSARRLAGKLDTQYF.

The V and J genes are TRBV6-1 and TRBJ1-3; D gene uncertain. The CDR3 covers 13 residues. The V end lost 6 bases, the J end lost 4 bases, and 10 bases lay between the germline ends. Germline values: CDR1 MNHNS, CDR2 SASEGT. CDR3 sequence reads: CASSGGTGNTIYF. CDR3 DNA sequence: TGTGCCAGCAGCGGAGGAACGGGAAACACCATATATTTT.

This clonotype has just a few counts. The CDR3 spells CASNPLDGFNQPQHF. The CDR3 DNA sequence: TGTGCCAGCAATCCCCTCGACGGTTTCAATCAGCCCCAGCATTTT. The genes are TRBV6-1 and TRBJ1-5, with D unclear. V was cut by 7 bases and J by 3 bases, with 16 bases left in between. The germline gives CDR1 MNHNS, CDR2 SASEGT. The CDR3 contains 15 residues.

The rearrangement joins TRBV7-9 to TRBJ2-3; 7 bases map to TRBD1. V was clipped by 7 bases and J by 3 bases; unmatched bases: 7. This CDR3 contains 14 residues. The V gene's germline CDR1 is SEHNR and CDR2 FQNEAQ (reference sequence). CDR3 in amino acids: CASTKGAVTDTQYF. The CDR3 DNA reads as TGTGCCAGCACAAAGGGGGCAGTGACAGATACGCAGTATTTT.

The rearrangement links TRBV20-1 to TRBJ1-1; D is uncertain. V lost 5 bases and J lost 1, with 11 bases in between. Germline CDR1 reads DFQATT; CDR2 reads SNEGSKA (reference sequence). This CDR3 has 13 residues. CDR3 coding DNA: TGCAGTGCTTGGAAAGAGGCGAACACTGAAGCTTTCTTT. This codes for CSAWKEANTEAFF.

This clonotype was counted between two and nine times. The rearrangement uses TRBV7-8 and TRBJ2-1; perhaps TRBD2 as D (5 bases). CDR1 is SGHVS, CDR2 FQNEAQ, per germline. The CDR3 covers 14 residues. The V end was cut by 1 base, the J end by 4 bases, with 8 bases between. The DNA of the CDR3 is TGTGCCAGCAGCTTAGAGCGGAAGTACAATGAGCAGTTCTTC. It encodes CASSLERKYNEQFF.

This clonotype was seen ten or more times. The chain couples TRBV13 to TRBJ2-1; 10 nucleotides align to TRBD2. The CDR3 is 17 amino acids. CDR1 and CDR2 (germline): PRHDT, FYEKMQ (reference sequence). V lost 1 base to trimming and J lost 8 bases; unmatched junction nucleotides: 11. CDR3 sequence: CASSLDPSGRGFDEQFF. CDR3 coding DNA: TGTGCCAGCAGCTTAGATCCTAGCGGGAGAGGGTTCGATGAGCAGTTCTTC.

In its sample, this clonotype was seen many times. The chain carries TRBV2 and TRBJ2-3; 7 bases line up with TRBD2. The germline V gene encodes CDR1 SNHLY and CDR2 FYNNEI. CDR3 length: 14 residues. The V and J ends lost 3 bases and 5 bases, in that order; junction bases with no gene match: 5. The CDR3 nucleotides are TGTGCCAGCAGTGAGCGGGAGCGTAGAGATACGCAGTATTTT. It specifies CASSERERRDTQYF.

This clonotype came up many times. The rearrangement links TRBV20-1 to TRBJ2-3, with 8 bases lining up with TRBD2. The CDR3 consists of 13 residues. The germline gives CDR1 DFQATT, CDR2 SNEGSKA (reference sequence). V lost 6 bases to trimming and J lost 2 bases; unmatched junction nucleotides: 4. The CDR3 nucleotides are TGCAGTGCCGTAGCGGGAAACACAGATACGCAGTATTTT. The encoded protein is CSAVAGNTDTQYF.

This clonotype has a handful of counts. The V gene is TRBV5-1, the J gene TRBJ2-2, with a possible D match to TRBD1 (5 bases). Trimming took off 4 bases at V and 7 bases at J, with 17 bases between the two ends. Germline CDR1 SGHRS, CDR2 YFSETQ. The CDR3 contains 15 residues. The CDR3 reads CASSIHAADSGELFF. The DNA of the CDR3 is TGCGCCAGCAGCATCCACGCCGCTGACAGCGGGGAGCTGTTTTTT.

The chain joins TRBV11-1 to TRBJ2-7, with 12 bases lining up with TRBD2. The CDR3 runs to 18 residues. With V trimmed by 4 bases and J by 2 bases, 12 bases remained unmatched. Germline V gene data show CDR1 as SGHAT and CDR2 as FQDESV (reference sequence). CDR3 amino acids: CASSSTSGSGKLAYEQYF. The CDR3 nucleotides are TGTGCCAGCAGCTCGACTAGCGGGAGTGGGAAACTCGCCTACGAGCAGTACTTC.

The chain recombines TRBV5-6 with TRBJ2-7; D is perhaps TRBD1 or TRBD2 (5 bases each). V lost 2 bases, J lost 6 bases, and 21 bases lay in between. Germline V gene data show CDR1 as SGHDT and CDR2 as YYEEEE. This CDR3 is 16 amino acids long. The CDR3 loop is CASSFVGEPSLGEQYF. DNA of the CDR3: TGTGCCAGCAGCTTCGTGGGGGAGCCCTCGTTGGGCGAGCAGTACTTC.

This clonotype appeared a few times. CDR3 residues: CASSLARSTLTDTQYF. Written as DNA, the CDR3 is TGCGCCAGCAGCTTGGCCCGGAGTACCCTCACAGATACGCAGTATTTT. V is TRBV5-1 and J is TRBJ2-3; D is undetermined. Germline CDR1 SGHRS, CDR2 YFSETQ. The CDR3 runs 16 residues. The germline V and J ends were trimmed by 0 bases and 2 bases, with 13 bases remaining between them.

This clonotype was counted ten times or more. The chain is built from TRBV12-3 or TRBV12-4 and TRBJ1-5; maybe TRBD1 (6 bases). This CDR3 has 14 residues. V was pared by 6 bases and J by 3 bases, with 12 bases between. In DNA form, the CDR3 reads TGTGCCAGCAGCCACGACAGGTCCAATCAGCCCCAGCATTTT. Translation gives CASSHDRSNQPQHF.

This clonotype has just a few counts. CDR3 DNA: TGCAGTGCTAGCCCCCGGTTCGGATCCTACAATGAGCAGTTCTTC. As protein: CSASPRFGSYNEQFF. The rearrangement uses TRBV20-1 and TRBJ2-1; D ambiguous. Germline V gene lookup returns CDR1 DFQATT and CDR2 SNEGSKA (reference sequence). V was clipped by 3 bases and J by 1 base, with 13 bases between them. This CDR3 comprises 15 residues.

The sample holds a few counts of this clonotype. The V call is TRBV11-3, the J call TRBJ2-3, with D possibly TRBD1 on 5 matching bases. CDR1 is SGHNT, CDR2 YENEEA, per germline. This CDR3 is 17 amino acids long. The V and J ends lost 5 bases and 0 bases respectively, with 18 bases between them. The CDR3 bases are TGTGCCAGCAGCCCGTATAGTGGACAAGCTAGCACAGATACGCAGTATTTT. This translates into CASSPYSGQASTDTQYF. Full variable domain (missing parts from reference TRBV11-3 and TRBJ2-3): EAGVVQSPRYKIIEKKQPVAFWCNPISGHNTLYWYLQNLGQGPELLIRYENEEAVDDSQLPKDRFSAERLKGVDSTLKIQPAELGDSAVYLCASSPYSGQASTDTQYFGPGTRLTVL.

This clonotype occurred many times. The CDR3 is CASSNRRQNPLHF. The CDR3 DNA reads as TGTGCCAGCAGTAACAGGAGGCAAAACCCCCTCCACTTT. The V and J genes are TRBV7-8 and TRBJ1-6, with D possibly matching TRBD1 (5 bases). The CDR3 spans 13 residues. CDR1 and CDR2 (germline): SGHVS, FQNEAQ. V lost 6 bases and J 13 bases, leaving 16 bases between the germline ends.

The CDR3 DNA sequence: TGTGCCAGCGGCCTCTCGAGGGTGGGAGAGCAGTACTTC. This encodes CASGLSRVGEQYF. The V call is TRBV27, the J call TRBJ2-7; tentatively, D is TRBD2 (5 bases). This CDR3 is built from 13 residues. Germline V gene sequence: CDR1 MNHEY, CDR2 SMNVEV (reference sequence). V gave up 8 bases and J gave up 7 bases, with 18 bases separating them.

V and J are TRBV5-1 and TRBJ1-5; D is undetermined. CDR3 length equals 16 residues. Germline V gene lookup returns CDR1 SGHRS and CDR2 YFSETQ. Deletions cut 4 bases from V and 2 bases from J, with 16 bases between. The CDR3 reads CASSPDGQNGNQPQHF. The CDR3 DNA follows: TGCGCCAGCAGCCCGGACGGGCAGAATGGCAATCAGCCCCAGCATTTT.

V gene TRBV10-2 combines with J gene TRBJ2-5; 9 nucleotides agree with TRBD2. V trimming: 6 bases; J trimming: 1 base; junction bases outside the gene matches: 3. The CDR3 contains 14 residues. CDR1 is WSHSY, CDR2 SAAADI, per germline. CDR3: CASRLAGPQETQYF. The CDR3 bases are TGCGCCAGCAGGCTAGCGGGGCCCCAAGAGACCCAGTACTTC.

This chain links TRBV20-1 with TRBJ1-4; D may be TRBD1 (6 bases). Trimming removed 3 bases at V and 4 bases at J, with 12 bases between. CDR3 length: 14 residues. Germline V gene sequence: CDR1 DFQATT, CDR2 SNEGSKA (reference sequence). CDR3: CSASTDSYNEKLFF. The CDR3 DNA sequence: TGCAGTGCTAGTACGGACAGCTATAATGAAAAACTGTTTTTT.

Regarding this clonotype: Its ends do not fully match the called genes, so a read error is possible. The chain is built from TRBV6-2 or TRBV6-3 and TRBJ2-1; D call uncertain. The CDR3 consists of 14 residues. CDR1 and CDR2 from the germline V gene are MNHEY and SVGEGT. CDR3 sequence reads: CACSPFGDYNEQFF. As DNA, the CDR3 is TGTGCCTGCAGCCCCTTTGGGGATTACAATGAGCAGTTCTTC.

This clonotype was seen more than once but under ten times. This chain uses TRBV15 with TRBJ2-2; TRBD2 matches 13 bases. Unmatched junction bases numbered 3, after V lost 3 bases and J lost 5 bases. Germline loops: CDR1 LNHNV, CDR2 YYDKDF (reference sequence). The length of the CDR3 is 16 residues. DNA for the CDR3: TGTGCCACCAGCAGCCTGACTAGCGGGAGGACCGGGGAGCTGTTTTTT. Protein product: CATSSLTSGRTGELFF.

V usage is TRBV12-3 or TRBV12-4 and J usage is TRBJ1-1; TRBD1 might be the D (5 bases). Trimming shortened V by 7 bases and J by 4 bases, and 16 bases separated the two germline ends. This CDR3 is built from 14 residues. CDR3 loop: CASTRVTGGTEAFF. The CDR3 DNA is TGTGCCAGCACCAGGGTTACAGGTGGCACTGAAGCTTTCTTT.

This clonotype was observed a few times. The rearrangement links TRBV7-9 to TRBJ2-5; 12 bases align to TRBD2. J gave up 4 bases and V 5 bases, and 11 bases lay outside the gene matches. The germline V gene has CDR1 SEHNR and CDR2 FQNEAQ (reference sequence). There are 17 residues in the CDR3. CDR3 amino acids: CASSPPAASGRVETQYF. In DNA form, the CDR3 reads TGTGCCAGCAGCCCGCCCGCGGCTAGCGGGAGGGTAGAGACCCAGTACTTC.